Presented here are 15 T cell receptor beta chains from one specimen sequenced in a study of cytotoxic CD8 clonotypes in ibrutinib-treated CLL. Generated by immunoSEQ multiplex PCR, the TCRdb table keeps only in-frame clones and is missing some. This table has tens of thousands of clones, roughly 50% appearing once. Specimen: PBMCs, collected after 24 months of ibrutinib treatment. The receptors were gathered from a human donor with chronic lymphocytic leukemia.

The chain recombines TRBV10-3 with TRBJ1-1; TRBD1 is a possible D gene (6 bases). This CDR3 has 13 amino acids. Germline V gene data show CDR1 as ENHRY and CDR2 as SYGVKD. Trimming stripped 3 bases from V and 9 bases from J, with 14 bases between. The CDR3 DNA is TGTGCCATCAGTGAATTGCAGGGGATGAAAGCTTTCTTT. It encodes CAISELQGMKAFF.

The gene calls are TRBV18 and TRBJ1-1; D not certain. V was cut by 2 bases and J by 1 base, with 5 bases left in between. Germline CDR1 reads KGHSH; CDR2 reads LQKENI. The CDR3 sequence is 13 residues long. In nucleotides, the CDR3 is TGTGCCAGCTCACCAGAGGGGAACACTGAAGCTTTCTTT. Its translation is CASSPEGNTEAFF.

The chain employs TRBV23-1 and TRBJ1-1, with no clear D. TRBV23-1 is noted as an ORF with a role that remains uncertain. This CDR3 comprises 14 residues. Trimming took 2 bases from V and 1 from J, leaving 8 bases between them. Written as DNA, the CDR3 is TGCGCCAGCAGTCAAACAGACGGGAACACTGAAGCTTTCTTT. Amino acids: CASSQTDGNTEAFF.

This clone was seen a handful of times. V gene TRBV28 combines with J gene TRBJ2-5; 7 nucleotides align to TRBD2. V shed 6 bases, J shed 5 bases, and the junction held 6 bases outside the gene matches. This CDR3 has 13 residues. Per the germline V gene, CDR1 is MDHEN and CDR2 is SYDVKM. The CDR3 DNA reads TGTGCCAGCAGACGAGCGGGAACTGAGACCCAGTACTTC. This encodes CASRRAGTETQYF.

This chain connects TRBV5-6 to TRBJ2-4; D is ambiguous. The V gene's germline CDR1 is SGHDT and CDR2 YYEEEE. The CDR3 is 13 residues long. Trimming removed 4 bases at V and 11 bases at J, with 16 bases between. CDR3 sequence (DNA): TGTGCCAGCAGCCCCGGCCCCCGAGGCGTTCAGTACTTC. As protein: CASSPGPRGVQYF. Full variable domain (remainder filled in from reference TRBV5-6 and TRBJ2-4): DAGVTQSPTHLIKTRGQQVTLRCSPKSGHDTVSWYQQALGQGPQFIFQYYEEEERQRGNFPDRFSGHQFPNYSSELNVNALLLGDSALYLCASSPGPRGVQYFGAGTRLSVL.

The V gene is TRBV13, the J gene TRBJ2-1; possibly TRBD2 for D (6 bases). The CDR3 is 15 amino acids. V was cut by 2 bases and J by 8 bases, with 16 bases left in between. Germline V lookup: CDR1 PRHDT, CDR2 FYEKMQ (reference sequence). CDR3 protein: CASSLPRLVGDEQFF. In DNA form, the CDR3 reads TGTGCCAGCAGCTTACCGAGACTAGTGGGCGATGAGCAGTTCTTC.

This clone was recorded at least ten times. V is TRBV27 and J is TRBJ1-3; D remains ambiguous. CDR3 length: 16 amino acids. Germline V gives CDR1 MNHEY, CDR2 SMNVEV (reference sequence). Trimming took 6 bases from V and 0 from J, leaving 15 bases between them. The CDR3 here is CASSYQVPVSGNTIYF. The CDR3, as DNA: TGTGCCAGCAGCTACCAAGTCCCCGTCTCTGGAAACACCATATATTTT.

The chain links TRBV6-1 to TRBJ1-2; D is unresolved. V was trimmed by 7 bases and J by 4 bases, leaving 13 bases between them. The CDR3 loop spans 13 amino acids. CDR1 and CDR2 from the germline V gene are MNHNS and SASEGT. The CDR3 region has the DNA TGTGCCAGCAAGGCGTGGGGTAGCTATGGCTACACCTTC. Protein product: CASKAWGSYGYTF.

The chain combines TRBV15 with TRBJ2-5; 12 bases are shared with TRBD2. CDR1 is LNHNV, CDR2 YYDKDF, per germline (reference sequence). Trimming at V came to 0 bases and at J to 1 base, leaving 3 bases not matched to a gene. This CDR3 region has 17 residues. The CDR3 loop reads CATSRDLGLAGQETQYF. Written as DNA, the CDR3 is TGTGCCACCAGCAGAGATCTGGGACTAGCGGGCCAAGAGACCCAGTACTTC.

The rearrangement joins TRBV7-7 to TRBJ1-2; no firm D call. V was pared by 6 bases and J by 7 bases, with 9 bases between. The CDR3 contains 11 residues. CDR1 and CDR2 (germline): SSHAT, FNYEAQ (reference sequence). The CDR3 sequence: CASSGRFGYTF. CDR3 nucleotide sequence: TGTGCCAGCAGTGGCCGGTTTGGCTACACCTTC.

This chain joins TRBV19 and TRBJ1-2; no clear D gene. V shed 3 bases and J shed 0 bases, with 8 bases lying between them. The CDR3 extends over 14 amino acids. The germline V gene encodes CDR1 LNHDA and CDR2 SQIVND (reference sequence). In DNA, the CDR3 is TGTGCCAGTAGTATCTCTGGGACTAACTATGGCTACACCTTC. Protein: CASSISGTNYGYTF.

This clone was picked up a small number of times. V and J are TRBV6-5 and TRBJ1-5; TRBD1 aligns across 8 bases. With 0 bases clipped from V and 6 bases from J, the junction kept 4 bases outside the gene matches. This CDR3 has 15 amino acids. In germline, CDR1 is MNHEY, CDR2 SVGAGI. The DNA for the CDR3 is TGTGCCAGCAGTTACTCGGCAGGGGGCGGTCAGCCCCAGCATTTT. Translating gives CASSYSAGGGQPQHF.

This clone came up a few times. The genes are TRBV29-1 and TRBJ2-1, with 10 bases identical to TRBD2. Germline CDR1 reads SQVTM; CDR2 reads ANQGSEA. The CDR3 sequence is 17 residues long. J lost 2 bases, V lost 2 bases, and 9 bases had no gene match. CDR3 sequence reads: CSVEMGLATITYNEQFF. The CDR3 DNA reads TGCAGCGTTGAAATGGGACTAGCGACAATAACCTACAATGAGCAGTTCTTC.

This chain uses TRBV5-1 with TRBJ2-2; D could derive from TRBD1 or TRBD2 (5 bases each). Trimming shortened V by 4 bases and J by 5 bases, and 18 bases separated the two germline ends. Germline V gene lookup returns CDR1 SGHRS and CDR2 YFSETQ. This CDR3 is built from 16 residues. The CDR3 DNA reads as TGCGCCAGCAGCCCGCCGAGGGTAGGGGAGACCGGGGAGCTGTTTTTT. Amino acid sequence: CASSPPRVGETGELFF.

The V call is TRBV7-9, the J call TRBJ2-7; 14 bases are shared with TRBD2. This CDR3 contains 15 residues. Looked up from germline, CDR1 is SEHNR and CDR2 is FQNEAQ (reference sequence). V lost 5 bases, J lost 6 bases, and 6 bases stayed unmatched. The CDR3 DNA reads as TGTGCCAGCAGCACAGGACTAGCGGGAGGTGGCGAGCAGTACTTC. Amino acids: CASSTGLAGGGEQYF.